Each of the 30 T cell receptor beta chains below was sequenced from the same sample in a study of early T cells in non-severe SARS-CoV-2 infection. TCRdb redid the calling of the 5' RACE reads with MiXCR, one entry per CDR3 protein. Of around 26,000 distinct CDR3 sequences listed, approximately 5.1% are singletons. The sample taken for sequencing was whole blood. The receptors were sampled from an adult who was a healthcare worker with PCR-confirmed SARS-CoV-2 infection or an uninfected control (not recorded which).

This clonotype was observed a handful of times. The chain recombines TRBV4-1 with TRBJ1-2, with D unresolved. CDR3 size: 12 residues. Looked up from germline, CDR1 is MGHRA and CDR2 is YSYEKL. Trimming shortened V by 8 bases and J by 0 bases, and 7 bases separated the two germline ends. The CDR3 DNA follows: TGCGCCAGCCAAGGCTCTAACTATGGCTACACCTTC. Protein sequence: CASQGSNYGYTF.

The chain joins TRBV19 to TRBJ1-2; D remains ambiguous. The CDR3 extends over 11 amino acids. The germline V and J ends were trimmed by 2 bases and 6 bases, with 4 bases remaining between them. The germline V gene encodes CDR1 LNHDA and CDR2 SQIVND (reference sequence). CDR3 amino acids: CASSINHGYTF. The CDR3 DNA is TGTGCCAGTAGTATAAATCATGGCTACACCTTC.

This clonotype was counted ten times or more. The genes are TRBV3-1 and TRBJ1-4; D gene uncertain. Trimming shortened V by 10 bases and J by 0 bases, and 9 bases separated the two germline ends. The germline gives CDR1 LGHDT, CDR2 YNNKEL (reference sequence). The CDR3 extends over 13 amino acids. The CDR3 bases are TGTGCCACCCAGACACCAACTAATGAAAAACTGTTTTTT. This codes for CATQTPTNEKLFF.

This chain uses TRBV29-1 with TRBJ2-1, with a weak D call TRBD2 (6 bases). The V end lost 7 bases, the J end lost 5 bases, and 21 bases lay between the germline ends. Germline values: CDR1 SQVTM, CDR2 ANQGSEA. This CDR3 is 15 amino acids long. The CDR3 reads CSAPSLASENNEQFF. In DNA form, the CDR3 reads TGCAGCGCTCCATCTCTGGCTAGCGAAAACAATGAGCAGTTCTTC.

This clonotype was found a few times. This chain links TRBV7-9 with TRBJ2-6; no clear D gene. CDR3 size: 14 residues. V lost 3 bases and J 0 bases, leaving 3 bases between the germline ends. The V gene's germline CDR1 is SEHNR and CDR2 FQNEAQ (reference sequence). The CDR3 loop is CASSFNSGANVLTF. DNA for the CDR3: TGTGCCAGCAGCTTCAACTCTGGGGCCAACGTCCTGACTTTC.

This sequence joins TRBV6-2 or TRBV6-3 and TRBJ1-1; perhaps TRBD1 as D (6 bases). The V and J ends lost 5 bases and 1 base respectively, with 11 bases between them. CDR1 is MNHEY and CDR2 is SVGEGT in the germline V gene. This CDR3 region has 14 residues. The DNA of the CDR3 is TGTGCCAGCAGTGAGCCGGGACAGAACACTGAAGCTTTCTTT. It codes for CASSEPGQNTEAFF.

The table lists this clonotype with many counts. V gene TRBV29-1 combines with J gene TRBJ2-3; 11 positions match TRBD2. Unmatched junction bases numbered 4, after V lost 4 bases and J lost 1 base. Germline loops: CDR1 SQVTM, CDR2 ANQGSEA. The CDR3 loop spans 15 amino acids. Here the CDR3 reads CSVGRSGGGTDTQYF. The CDR3 coding sequence is TGCAGCGTTGGGCGTAGCGGGGGGGGCACAGATACGCAGTATTTT.

This clonotype appeared many times. The chain joins TRBV3-1 to TRBJ2-7; D might be TRBD1 or TRBD2, each matching 5 bases. CDR1 and CDR2 from the germline V gene are LGHDT and YNNKEL (reference sequence). This CDR3 spans 16 amino acids. V gave up 1 base and J gave up 3 bases, with 16 bases separating them. The CDR3, as DNA: TGTGCCAGCAGCCAAGGTACCCGGGACCGAGTCTACGAGCAGTACTTC. Translated: CASSQGTRDRVYEQYF.

By sample fraction, this clonotype is medium-sized. The chain employs TRBV3-1 and TRBJ2-5; possible D gene TRBD2, 7 bases. The CDR3 loop spans 15 amino acids. CDR1 LGHDT and CDR2 YNNKEL come from the germline V gene (reference sequence). Trimming took off 4 bases at V and 7 bases at J, with 19 bases between the two ends. This CDR3 is CASSPIAGGGGTQYF. In DNA, the CDR3 is TGTGCCAGCAGCCCCATAGCGGGCGGAGGGGGGACCCAGTACTTC.

This clonotype was counted between two and nine times. J is TRBJ2-7 and V is TRBV3-1; the D call may be TRBD1 or TRBD2 (5 bases each). This CDR3 is built from 14 residues. Germline CDR1 reads LGHDT; CDR2 reads YNNKEL (reference sequence). Trimming took off 1 base at V and 3 bases at J, with 10 bases between the two ends. CDR3 residues: CASSQARGSYEQYF. CDR3 bases: TGTGCCAGCAGCCAAGCGAGGGGAAGCTACGAGCAGTACTTC.

The chain employs TRBV11-2 and TRBJ2-7; 9 positions match TRBD1. J was trimmed by 3 bases and V by 3 bases; bases with no gene match: 6. From germline, CDR1 is SGHAT and CDR2 FQNNGV. The CDR3 sequence is 15 residues long. The CDR3 here is CASSFRGTGSYEQYF. The DNA for the CDR3 is TGTGCCAGCAGCTTTAGAGGGACAGGGAGCTACGAGCAGTACTTC.

This clonotype was seen ten or more times. CDR3 in amino acids: CASGTGAYEQYF. CDR3 DNA sequence: TGTGCCAGCGGCACAGGGGCCTACGAGCAGTACTTC. V is TRBV27 and J is TRBJ2-7; 7 bases align to TRBD1. This CDR3 has 12 residues. The trim removed 8 bases at V and 2 bases at J, leaving 3 bases unmatched. The germline CDR1 and CDR2 sequences are MNHEY and SMNVEV (reference sequence).

This clonotype has a count of ten or more. The chain is built from TRBV9 and TRBJ2-1; no firm D call. The CDR3 runs to 15 residues. The germline V and J ends were trimmed by 0 bases and 2 bases, with 9 bases remaining between them. Germline CDR1 reads SGDLS; CDR2 reads YYNGEE. Here the CDR3 reads CASSVGFGPYNEQFF. The CDR3, as DNA: TGTGCCAGCAGCGTAGGTTTTGGGCCCTACAATGAGCAGTTCTTC.

The chain joins TRBV12-3 or TRBV12-4 to TRBJ2-1; D is ambiguous. Trimming cost V 8 bases and J 3 bases, with 11 bases left between them. The CDR3 extends over 13 amino acids. CDR3 sequence reads: CASGLQIYNEQFF. CDR3 nucleotides: TGTGCCAGCGGCCTACAGATCTACAATGAGCAGTTCTTC.

This clonotype was seen ten or more times. The chain uses TRBV24-1 and TRBJ2-1; D may be TRBD2 (7 bases). This CDR3 contains 16 residues. The ends were cut back, 2 bases at V and 7 bases at J, with 17 bases in the middle. Germline V gives CDR1 KGHDR, CDR2 SFDVKD. The CDR3 DNA is TGTGCCACCAGTGATTCCTTCGCGGGGGCCTCTAATGAGCAGTTCTTC. It specifies CATSDSFAGASNEQFF.

This clonotype occurred a few times. The chain combines TRBV2 with TRBJ2-1; tentative D call: TRBD2 (7 bases). The V end was cut by 7 bases, the J end by 5 bases, with 15 bases between. In germline, CDR1 is SNHLY, CDR2 FYNNEI. The CDR3 is made up of 14 amino acids. The CDR3 is CASKEGGDHNEQFF. The CDR3 coding sequence is TGTGCCAGCAAGGAGGGGGGGGACCACAATGAGCAGTTCTTC.

Concerning this clonotype itself: A much larger clone differs by one base, so this may be a read error. V and J are TRBV18 and TRBJ1-2; possible D gene TRBD1, 5 bases. Germline V gives CDR1 KGHSH, CDR2 LQKENI. The CDR3 extends over 13 amino acids. Here the CDR3 reads CASSPPQATGYIF. CDR3 sequence (DNA): TGTGCCAGCTCACCACCACAGGCCACCGGCTACATCTTC.

This clonotype was counted between two and nine times. J is TRBJ2-1 and V is TRBV7-2; TRBD1 aligns across 8 bases. CDR3 size: 14 residues. Germline lookup yields CDR1 SGHTA and CDR2 FQGNSA. V dropped 5 bases and J dropped 10; count of bases not matched to a gene: 10. DNA of the CDR3: TGTGCCAGCAGCCTTGGGACAGGAGCCCTGGAGCAGTTCTTC. It codes for CASSLGTGALEQFF.

This clonotype was counted at least ten times. The rearrangement uses TRBV12-3 or TRBV12-4 and TRBJ2-7, with D perhaps assigned TRBD1 or TRBD2 (5 bases each). Deletions cut 5 bases from V and 0 bases from J, with 8 bases between. The CDR3 length is 13 residues. The CDR3 spells CASSPGTSYEQYF. The DNA for the CDR3 is TGTGCCAGCAGTCCCGGGACCTCCTACGAGCAGTACTTC.

The J gene is TRBJ2-7, the V gene TRBV19; no reliable D call. CDR1 is LNHDA and CDR2 is SQIVND in the germline V gene (reference sequence). This CDR3 comprises 15 residues. Trimming shortened V by 5 bases and J by 7 bases, and 21 bases separated the two germline ends. This CDR3 is CASSLPGPRFGEQYF. The CDR3 coding sequence is TGTGCCAGTAGTTTGCCGGGTCCTCGCTTTGGGGAGCAGTACTTC.

About this clonotype itself: A much larger clone differs by one base, so this may be a read error. This chain links TRBV19 with TRBJ2-3, with unresolved D. The germline CDR1 and CDR2 sequences are LNHDA and SQIVND (reference sequence). Trimming left V 5 bases short and J 0 bases short, with 9 bases between. The length of the CDR3 is 14 residues. The DNA of the CDR3 is TGTGCCAGTAGTGCCAAGGCTAGCACAGATACGCAGTATTTT. This codes for CASSAKASTDTQYF.

This clonotype was observed many times. This rearrangement joins TRBV10-3 to TRBJ1-5; D might be TRBD1 (5 bases). Deletions cut 11 bases from V and 6 bases from J, with 26 bases between. The CDR3 runs 16 residues. Germline V gene lookup returns CDR1 ENHRY and CDR2 SYGVKD. Written as DNA, the CDR3 is TGTGCCTCACAAGACGCCGGGACGGCTACCTTTCAGCCCCAGCATTTT. Translating it yields CASQDAGTATFQPQHF.

This clonotype was observed a handful of times. The chain joins TRBV4-2 to TRBJ2-7; perhaps D is TRBD1 or TRBD2 (5 bases each). The CDR3 extends over 16 amino acids. The germline CDR1 and CDR2 sequences are LGHNA and YNFKEQ. Trimming removed 0 bases from V and 3 bases from J, with 15 bases in between. The CDR3 reads CASSQDPRGSNYEQYF. CDR3 sequence (DNA): TGTGCCAGCAGCCAAGATCCCCGGGGCTCCAACTACGAGCAGTACTTC.

This clonotype occurred many times. The chain combines TRBV7-8 with TRBJ1-6; 8 nucleotides agree with TRBD1. The length of the CDR3 is 15 residues. Trimming cost V 5 bases and J 9 bases; bases outside gene matches: 9. CDR1 and CDR2 from the germline V gene are SGHVS and FQNEAQ. CDR3 sequence reads: CASSALDRVASPLHF. The CDR3 DNA reads TGTGCCAGCAGCGCATTGGACAGGGTCGCTTCACCCCTCCACTTT.

This clonotype was recorded at least ten times. The chain links TRBV7-2 to TRBJ1-5; 7 bases map to TRBD1. Germline V gene lookup returns CDR1 SGHTA and CDR2 FQGNSA. The junction had 7 bases not matched to a gene; V was cut back by 3 bases and J by 2 bases. This CDR3 is built from 16 residues. This chain's CDR3 is CASSFTGAQGNQPQHF. The CDR3 nucleotides read TGTGCCAGCAGCTTCACAGGGGCCCAAGGCAATCAGCCCCAGCATTTT.

The chain is built from TRBV5-1 and TRBJ1-4; no firm D call. CDR1 SGHRS and CDR2 YFSETQ come from the germline V gene. The CDR3 has 13 residues. The ends were cut back, 0 bases at V and 8 bases at J, with 8 bases in the middle. The CDR3 region is CASSLGRLEKLFF. The CDR3 region has the DNA TGCGCCAGCAGCTTGGGACGGTTAGAAAAACTGTTTTTT.

This clonotype was observed a handful of times. This chain joins TRBV19 and TRBJ1-2; tentative D call: TRBD1 (5 bases). Germline V gene data show CDR1 as LNHDA and CDR2 as SQIVND (reference sequence). Deletions cut 7 bases from V and 4 bases from J, with 13 bases between. The CDR3 spans 13 residues. CDR3 in amino acids: CASTSGHIYGYTF. The CDR3 bases are TGTGCCAGTACCTCAGGACACATCTATGGCTACACCTTC.

This sequence joins TRBV4-3 and TRBJ2-7; TRBD2 aligns across 7 bases. J was trimmed by 0 bases and V by 0 bases; bases with no gene match: 5. The germline V gene has CDR1 LGHNA and CDR2 YSLEER. CDR3 length: 16 amino acids. For the CDR3, the DNA is TGCGCCAGCAGCCAAGATCTGCGGGGGAGCTCCTACGAGCAGTACTTC. It is translated as CASSQDLRGSSYEQYF.

This clonotype was counted between two and nine times. This chain uses TRBV6-5 with TRBJ2-3, with 14 bases identical to TRBD2. Trimming removed 4 bases from V and 4 bases from J; junction bases left unmatched: 7. The CDR3 runs 17 residues. The germline CDR1 and CDR2 sequences are MNHEY and SVGAGI. The CDR3 DNA reads as TGTGCCAGCAGTTCTCCGGGACTAGCGGGGGTCCCAGATACGCAGTATTTT. This sequence encodes CASSSPGLAGVPDTQYF.

At least ten counts were recorded for this clonotype. This rearrangement joins TRBV7-6 to TRBJ2-1; no clear D. The CDR3 consists of 15 residues. Per the germline V gene, CDR1 is SGHVS and CDR2 is FNYEAQ. The ends were cut back, 2 bases at V and 0 bases at J, with 8 bases in the middle. CDR3 DNA: TGTGCCAGCAGCTTACGGCGGTACTCCTACAATGAGCAGTTCTTC. Translation gives CASSLRRYSYNEQFF.